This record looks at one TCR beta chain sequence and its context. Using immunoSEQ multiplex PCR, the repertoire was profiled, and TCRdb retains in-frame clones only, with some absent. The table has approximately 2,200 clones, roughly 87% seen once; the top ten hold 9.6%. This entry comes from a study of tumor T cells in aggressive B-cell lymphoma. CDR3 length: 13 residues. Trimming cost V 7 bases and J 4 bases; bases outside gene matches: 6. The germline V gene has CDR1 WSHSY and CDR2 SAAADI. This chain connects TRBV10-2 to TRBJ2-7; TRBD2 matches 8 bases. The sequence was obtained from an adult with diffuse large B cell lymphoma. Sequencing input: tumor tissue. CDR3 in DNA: TGCGCCAGCATCGGGGGGGGTTCGTACGAGCAGTACTTC. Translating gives CASIGGGSYEQYF.